This TCR beta chain was recorded in a study of human T cells and chemical hapten exposure. Looking at the study overall: Skin of the upper inner arm, around 2 cm by around 2 cm, received 2% DPC for sensitization.

As the library was built, unique molecular identifiers were attached to individual cDNA molecules. TCRdb processed the RACE reads anew with MiXCR; each CDR3 protein has one entry. The sample lists over 85,000 distinct CDR3 sequences; 9% to 9.5% were seen once. Time point reported: patch test 2, 6 weeks after DPC sensitization. The sample's treatment: therapeutic diphenylcyclopropenone sensitization with weekly scalp DPC. Extraction of total RNA was performed on unfractionated whole blood. This receptor was taken from a woman in her thirties or forties with alopecia areata. Some clones in this sample may be carry-over from other donors' samples. Sample: whole blood, taken in connection with sensitization to the hapten diphenylcyclopropenone (DPC).

The CDR3 DNA follows: TGTGCCAGCAGCTTTAACCGAGACTATGGCTACACCTTC. As protein: CASSFNRDYGYTF. The V gene is TRBV7-9, the J gene TRBJ1-2; no clear D gene. CDR1 is SEHNR, CDR2 FQNEAQ, per germline (reference sequence). With 3 bases removed from V and 3 bases from J, the gap between germline ends came to 8 bases. The CDR3 runs to 13 residues.